Below are 15 T cell receptor beta chains sequenced from a single sample in a study of low-dose radiotherapy and immunotherapy resistance in tumors. Time point in this sample: before trial treatment. Primers used for first-strand cDNA, a TRAV- and TRBV-specific set, covered both alpha and beta chains. The authors amplified TCRs for 15 to 25 PCR cycles with a constant-region primer and a V-primer adapter. MiXCR, applied by TCRdb to the reads, yields one record per CDR3 protein. This table holds tens of thousands of distinct CDR3 sequences, under 20% found once. The specimen was PBMCs, collected before treatment. All receptors derive from a male donor with prostate cancer.

This clonotype was observed a handful of times. The chain carries TRBV7-2 and TRBJ1-2; D remains unclear. V was cut by 3 bases and J by 1 base, with 12 bases left in between. The germline V gene encodes CDR1 SGHTA and CDR2 FQGNSA. The CDR3 totals 15 residues. This CDR3 reads CASSFAGRHNYGYTF. Written as DNA, the CDR3 is TGTGCCAGCAGCTTCGCCGGCAGGCATAACTATGGCTACACCTTC.

The table lists this clonotype with many counts. The chain combines TRBV5-4 with TRBJ2-1; 14 bases map to TRBD2. The CDR3 has 17 amino acids. From germline, CDR1 is SGHNT and CDR2 YYREEE (reference sequence). V was pared by 4 bases and J by 2 bases, with 5 bases of the junction left unmatched. The CDR3 loop is CASSKGLAGAAYNEQFF. CDR3 DNA: TGTGCCAGCAGCAAGGGACTAGCGGGAGCGGCCTACAATGAGCAGTTCTTC.

The V gene is TRBV20-1, the J gene TRBJ2-3; D is unresolved. Trimming left V 5 bases short and J 4 bases short, with 10 bases between. The germline gives CDR1 DFQATT, CDR2 SNEGSKA (reference sequence). This CDR3 comprises 12 residues. The CDR3 nucleotides are TGCAGTGCTGAAGGGTTATCAGATACGCAGTATTTT. Encoded protein: CSAEGLSDTQYF.

The sample holds one count of this clonotype. A far larger clone is off by one base, so a read error is likely. V and J are TRBV6-5 and TRBJ2-2; D is perhaps TRBD2 (6 bases). Trimming cost V 5 bases and J 0 bases, with 16 bases left between them. The V gene's germline CDR1 is MNHEY and CDR2 SVGAGI. The CDR3 is made up of 17 amino acids. CDR3 sequence: CASSTGGSGTNTGELFF. The DNA of the CDR3 is TGTGCCAGCAGTACCGGGGGTAGCGGAACGAACACCGGGGAGCTGTTTTTT.

This clonotype is a singleton in its sample. V and J are TRBV3-1 and TRBJ2-7; the D is unclear. Germline lookup yields CDR1 LGHDT and CDR2 YNNKEL (reference sequence). Trimming pared 3 bases from V and 1 base from J, leaving 7 bases between. This CDR3 spans 13 amino acids. Here the CDR3 reads CASSHPGSYEQYF. The CDR3 nucleotides are TGTGCCAGCAGCCATCCAGGATCCTACGAGCAGTACTTC.

This clonotype was seen repeatedly, ten times or more. V is TRBV5-4 and J is TRBJ2-7; TRBD1 matches at 11 bases. The V gene end was trimmed by 4 bases and the J gene end by 6 bases; junction bases not matched to a gene: 12. The CDR3 consists of 16 residues. Germline V lookup: CDR1 SGHNT, CDR2 YYREEE (reference sequence). The CDR3 here is CASSAPGTGGTVEQYF. The DNA for the CDR3 is TGTGCCAGCAGCGCCCCAGGGACAGGGGGTACCGTCGAGCAGTACTTC.

To note about this clonotype: With a far larger clone one base away, a read error is the likely cause. The V call is TRBV26, the J call TRBJ2-6; the table's D call of TRBD1 was not tested on the DNA. TRBV26 is termed a pseudogene. The CDR3 spans 18 residues. The CDR3 spells CASGQGGARISGANVLTF. For the CDR3, the DNA is TGTGCCAGCGGCCAGGGGGGGGCCCGAATCTCTGGGGCCAACGTCCTGACTTTC.

Comments on this clonotype: A far larger clone lies a single base away; this is likely a read error. J is TRBJ1-1 and V is TRBV6-8; D not resolved. The CDR3 is 13 residues long. Germline V gene sequence: CDR1 MNHGY, CDR2 SAAAGT. CDR3 sequence (DNA): TGTGCCTGCAGTTCCCCCAAGGCCCGTGAAGCTTTCTTT. Translation: CACSSPKAREAFF.

V usage is TRBV15 and J usage is TRBJ2-5; 8 bases fit TRBD2. The CDR3 sequence is 20 residues long. V lost 4 bases to trimming and J lost 0 bases; unmatched junction nucleotides: 19. CDR1 LNHNV and CDR2 YYDKDF come from the germline V gene (reference sequence). CDR3 loop: CATSTPVGGRSGGNQETQYF. In DNA form, the CDR3 reads TGTGCCACCAGCACCCCAGTCGGGGGCAGAAGCGGGGGAAACCAAGAGACCCAGTACTTC.

This clonotype was seen a handful of times. The V and J genes are TRBV28 and TRBJ2-1; TRBD1 agrees at 10 bases. V was clipped by 6 bases and J by 1 base; unmatched bases: 12. Germline CDR1 MDHEN, CDR2 SYDVKM. The CDR3 has 18 amino acids. This CDR3 is CASSRGQGILWSYNEQFF. DNA for the CDR3: TGTGCCAGCAGCCGGGGACAGGGGATCCTCTGGTCCTACAATGAGCAGTTCTTC. Full variable domain (outside the CDR3, taken from reference TRBV28 and TRBJ2-1): DVKVTQSSRYLVKRTGEKVFLECVQDMDHENMFWYRQDPGLGLRLIYFSYDVKMKEKGDIPEGYSVSREKKERFSLILESASTNQTSMYLCASSRGQGILWSYNEQFFGPGTRLTVL.

This clonotype showed up many times. V is TRBV15 and J is TRBJ2-3; D is unresolved. This CDR3 contains 20 residues. V was cut by 3 bases and J by 0 bases, with 25 bases left in between. The V gene's germline CDR1 is LNHNV and CDR2 YYDKDF (reference sequence). This CDR3 reads CATSRQASEKLFSSTDTQYF. The CDR3 DNA reads as TGTGCCACCAGCAGGCAGGCAAGCGAGAAACTCTTTAGTAGCACAGATACGCAGTATTTT.

A word on this clonotype: At one of its ends the junction is not consistent with the germline gene, which may arise from a read error. The chain carries TRBV9 and TRBJ2-3, with no clear D. Germline V gene lookup returns CDR1 SGDLS and CDR2 YYNGEE. The CDR3 is 17 amino acids. Here the CDR3 DNA reads TGTGCCAGCAGCGTAGCTACCCTGGGCAAAGGAACAGATACGCAGTGTTTT. Protein product: CASSVATLGKGTDTQCF.

Ten or more counts support this clonotype. The V gene is TRBV29-1, the J gene TRBJ1-1; D not certain. The length of the CDR3 is 13 residues. Germline CDR1 and CDR2: SQVTM and ANQGSEA. The V end lost 7 bases, the J end lost 1 base, and 13 bases lay between the germline ends. CDR3 DNA: TGCAGCGGTGGACGGGGATCGAACACTGAAGCTTTCTTT. Translation gives CSGGRGSNTEAFF.

There are a few counts of this clonotype. With a far larger clone one base away, a read error is the likely cause. The chain joins TRBV27 to TRBJ2-1; weak D call: TRBD2 (6 bases). CDR1 is MNHEY and CDR2 is SMNVEV in the germline V gene (reference sequence). Trimming pared 7 bases from V and 10 bases from J, leaving 17 bases between. The CDR3 length is 13 residues. This CDR3 reads CASKEGGRYEQFF. CDR3 bases: TGTGCCAGCAAGGAGGGAGGACGCTACGAGCAGTTCTTC.

The chain joins TRBV13 to TRBJ2-2, with TRBD1 matching over 9 bases. J was trimmed by 6 bases and V by 5 bases; bases with no gene match: 13. Germline CDR1 and CDR2: PRHDT and FYEKMQ (reference sequence). This CDR3 is 17 amino acids long. CDR3 sequence: CASSRRTGVGSAGELFF. The CDR3 DNA reads as TGTGCCAGCAGCAGACGGACAGGGGTCGGGTCCGCCGGGGAGCTGTTTTTT.